These 13 T cell receptor beta chains came from one sample sequenced in a study of CD8+ T cells in alopecia areata. cDNA prepared by RNA extraction and subsequent reverse transcription served as the template for sequencing. Sequencing was performed with immunoSEQ multiplex PCR; in TCRdb, only in-frame clones are kept and a portion is missing. The sample has some 170,000 clones; roughly 53% are singletons. The treatment denotes: oral pan-JAK inhibitor, 5-10 mg twice daily. The sequences come from CD8+ T cells sorted from blood, collected at week 24, from a patient treated with tofacitinib. The receptors stem from a human donor with alopecia areata.

This clone was seen more than once but under ten times. This chain joins TRBV7-9 and TRBJ2-7, with D unclear. Germline assignment: CDR1 SEHNR and CDR2 FQNEAQ (reference sequence). Between the trimmed V and J ends, which lost 4 bases and 3 bases, there was a span of 4 bases. The CDR3 consists of 11 residues. The CDR3 is CASSSVYEQYF. The CDR3 bases are TGTGCCAGCAGCTCAGTCTACGAGCAGTACTTC.

This clone was observed a few times. The rearrangement joins TRBV13 to TRBJ2-2; possible D gene TRBD1, 5 bases. Germline-derived CDR1 and CDR2 are PRHDT and FYEKMQ (reference sequence). The V end was cut by 3 bases, the J end by 1 base, with 9 bases between. The CDR3 has 15 residues. This CDR3 reads CASSFEGVNTGELFF. The DNA of the CDR3 is TGTGCCAGCAGCTTCGAAGGGGTGAACACCGGGGAGCTGTTTTTT.

This clone was seen just once. The chain links TRBV15 to TRBJ2-7; maybe TRBD2 (5 bases). Germline assignment: CDR1 LNHNV and CDR2 YYDKDF (reference sequence). The CDR3 sequence is 14 residues long. Trimming took off 1 base at V and 3 bases at J, with 10 bases between the two ends. CDR3 sequence: CATSRARDNYEQYF. DNA for the CDR3: TGTGCCACCAGCAGAGCACGGGATAACTACGAGCAGTACTTC.

The chain employs TRBV29-1 and TRBJ2-1, with a tentative D call TRBD2 (5 bases). The CDR3 has 11 residues. Trimming removed 3 bases from V and 10 bases from J, with 10 bases in between. The germline CDR1 and CDR2 sequences are SQVTM and ANQGSEA. The CDR3 DNA is TGCAGCGTTGATGGGTCGGGGGAGCAGTTCTTC. This gives the protein CSVDGSGEQFF.

This chain connects TRBV19 to TRBJ1-6, with a possible D match to TRBD1 (6 bases). V was trimmed by 7 bases and J by 10 bases, leaving 17 bases between them. Germline CDR1 reads LNHDA; CDR2 reads SQIVND (reference sequence). The CDR3 loop spans 14 amino acids. CDR3 protein: CASTSRDMGSPLHF. For the CDR3, the DNA is TGTGCCAGTACCTCTCGGGACATGGGATCACCCCTCCACTTT.

This clone was observed once. The gene calls are TRBV7-2 and TRBJ1-1; D is unresolved. V was pared by 1 base and J by 2 bases, with 5 bases between. CDR3 size: 13 residues. Germline values: CDR1 SGHTA, CDR2 FQGNSA. CDR3 amino acids: CASSLVINTEAFF. Written as DNA, the CDR3 is TGTGCCAGCAGCTTAGTCATAAACACTGAAGCTTTCTTT.

This clone was recorded a few times. J is TRBJ1-1 and V is TRBV6-1, with D possibly TRBD1 on 6 matching bases. CDR1 and CDR2 from the germline V gene are MNHNS and SASEGT. This CDR3 has 15 amino acids. Trimming shortened V by 5 bases and J by 3 bases, and 16 bases separated the two germline ends. CDR3 DNA: TGTGCCAGCAGTCCTACAAAAGGGGGTGACACTGAAGCTTTCTTT. Residues: CASSPTKGGDTEAFF.

The gene calls are TRBV30 and TRBJ1-4; D gene uncertain. Trimming removed 2 bases at V and 8 bases at J, with 15 bases between. From germline, CDR1 is GTSNPN and CDR2 SVGIG (reference sequence). CDR3 size: 14 residues. The CDR3 nucleotides are TGTGCCTGGAGTCAACACAACCGGCGGGAAAAACTGTTTTTT. It specifies CAWSQHNRREKLFF.

The chain carries TRBV10-3 and TRBJ1-1; D gene uncertain. Germline-derived CDR1 and CDR2 are ENHRY and SYGVKD. This CDR3 is 14 amino acids long. V was shortened by 3 bases and J by 0 bases, with 8 bases between the two germline ends. CDR3 protein: CAISDYRVNTEAFF. CDR3 sequence (DNA): TGTGCCATCAGTGATTACAGAGTGAACACTGAAGCTTTCTTT.

This clone was seen more than once but under ten times. The chain employs TRBV5-1 and TRBJ1-2; tentatively, D is TRBD1 (5 bases). The CDR3 extends over 15 amino acids. V was clipped by 5 bases and J by 3 bases, with 17 bases between them. Germline CDR1 is SGHRS and CDR2 is YFSETQ. The CDR3 protein is CASRYRDLDYYGYTF. Written as DNA, the CDR3 is TGCGCCAGCAGATACCGGGACTTGGACTACTATGGCTACACCTTC.

The chain is built from TRBV4-3 and TRBJ1-5, with D tentatively TRBD1 (5 bases). The V gene's germline CDR1 is LGHNA and CDR2 YSLEER. The CDR3 contains 15 residues. The V gene lost 1 base and the J gene lost 4 bases, with 11 bases spanning the gap. The CDR3 DNA follows: TGCGCCAGCAGCCAAGCCTTGGGACTAAATCAGCCCCAGCATTTT. The encoded protein is CASSQALGLNQPQHF.

CDR3 residues: CAWEDGQGSYEQYF. The CDR3 nucleotides are TGTGCCTGGGAAGACGGACAGGGGTCCTACGAGCAGTACTTC. This sequence joins TRBV30 and TRBJ2-7, with 9 bases lining up with TRBD1. The CDR3 is 14 amino acids. Germline CDR1 GTSNPN, CDR2 SVGIG (reference sequence). The V and J ends lost 5 bases and 1 base, in that order; junction bases with no gene match: 6.

Only a few counts were recorded for this clone. The chain uses TRBV13 and TRBJ2-3; 12 bases map to TRBD2. Germline lookup yields CDR1 PRHDT and CDR2 FYEKMQ (reference sequence). Trimming at V came to 4 bases and at J to 0 bases, leaving 5 bases not matched to a gene. The CDR3 has 17 residues. CDR3 residues: CASSSRLAGASTDTQYF. The CDR3 DNA reads TGTGCCAGCAGCTCAAGACTAGCGGGGGCTAGCACAGATACGCAGTATTTT. Drawing the rest from reference TRBV13 and TRBJ2-3, the complete variable domain is AAGVIQSPRHLIKEKRETATLKCYPIPRHDTVYWYQQGPGQDPQFLISFYEKMQSDKGSIPDRFSAQQFSDYHSELNMSSLELGDSALYFCASSSRLAGASTDTQYFGPGTRLTVL.